Below are 20 T cell receptor beta chains sequenced from a single sample in a study of T cell changes during pregnancy in multiple sclerosis. Sequenced by immunoSEQ multiplex PCR; TCRdb stores in-frame clones only, minus some. The table has about 36,000 clones, more than 70% seen once; the top ten hold roughly 0.6%. Material: CD4+ T cells from peripheral blood mononuclear cells, obtained in the first trimester of pregnancy. The receptors originated from a female donor with multiple sclerosis, enrolled in a pregnancy study.

V gene TRBV6-4 combines with J gene TRBJ2-7; 10 bases align to TRBD2. Germline V CDR1 and CDR2: MRHNA, SNTAGT. Germline trimming cut 7 bases from V and 5 bases from J; bases unmatched to any gene: 8. This CDR3 spans 14 amino acids. The CDR3 nucleotides read TGTGCCAGCAACCTAGCGGGAGTTTCCCACGAGCAGTACTTC. Its protein is CASNLAGVSHEQYF.

The rearrangement joins TRBV7-2 to TRBJ1-6; D possibly corresponds to TRBD1 (6 bases). V shed 5 bases and J shed 10 bases, with 15 bases lying between them. This CDR3 comprises 14 residues. CDR1 is SGHTA and CDR2 is FQGNSA in the germline V gene. For the CDR3, the DNA is TGTGCCAGCAGCACCTCACAGGGTAACTCACCCCTCCACTTT. This encodes CASSTSQGNSPLHF.

The chain joins TRBV5-8 to TRBJ1-2; 7 nucleotides align to TRBD1. This CDR3 region has 15 residues. Trimming cost V 0 bases and J 3 bases; bases outside gene matches: 5. The germline V gene has CDR1 SGHTS and CDR2 YDEGEE. CDR3 sequence (DNA): TGTGCCAGCAGCTTGGGAGACAGGGAGGACTATGGCTACACCTTC. Translated, it gives CASSLGDREDYGYTF.

This chain uses TRBV5-1 with TRBJ2-5; no definite D call. The CDR3 runs to 15 residues. V shed 4 bases and J shed 1 base, with 14 bases lying between them. Germline V gives CDR1 SGHRS, CDR2 YFSETQ. CDR3: CASSGPGLLQETQYF. CDR3 DNA: TGCGCCAGCAGCGGGCCAGGCCTTCTCCAAGAGACCCAGTACTTC.

This chain connects TRBV5-5 to TRBJ2-6, with D tentatively TRBD1 (5 bases). This CDR3 has 16 residues. V was pared by 7 bases and J by 4 bases, with 18 bases between. Germline-derived CDR1 and CDR2 are SGHKS and YYEKEE (reference sequence). Written as DNA, the CDR3 is TGTGCCAGCTCTCCCGCGGACAAAGTGGGGGCCAACGTCCTGACTTTC. As protein: CASSPADKVGANVLTF.

This clone has only one observation. The chain uses TRBV9 and TRBJ2-7; TRBD2 agrees at 10 bases. The CDR3 runs 15 residues. CDR1 is SGDLS, CDR2 YYNGEE, per germline. V lost 0 bases, J lost 2 bases, and 2 bases stayed unmatched. This CDR3 is CASSVEAGGPYEQYF. The CDR3 DNA is TGTGCCAGCAGCGTAGAAGCGGGAGGGCCCTACGAGCAGTACTTC.

V usage is TRBV11-2 and J usage is TRBJ2-3; 11 nucleotides line up with TRBD1. The ends lost 5 bases at V and 2 bases at J; junction bases unmatched: 6. Germline CDR1 SGHAT, CDR2 FQNNGV. This CDR3 is built from 16 residues. The CDR3 here is CASSARDRGITDTQYF. The CDR3 DNA sequence: TGTGCCAGCAGCGCTAGGGACAGGGGGATCACAGATACGCAGTATTTT.

The V call is TRBV18, the J call TRBJ1-2; 9 positions match TRBD1. The germline CDR1 and CDR2 sequences are KGHSH and LQKENI. The CDR3 sequence is 17 residues long. The V segment lost 5 bases and the J segment 6 bases; nucleotides outside the gene matches: 16. The chain's CDR3 is CASSESQKGTGNDGYTF. DNA for the CDR3: TGTGCCAGCTCAGAGAGCCAAAAAGGGACAGGGAACGATGGCTACACCTTC.

The chain joins TRBV5-4 to TRBJ1-6; D may be TRBD1 (5 bases). The CDR3 is 15 amino acids. In germline, CDR1 is SGHNT, CDR2 YYREEE (reference sequence). Trimming pared 0 bases from V and 4 bases from J, leaving 8 bases between. This CDR3 reads CASSLGGGYNSPLHF. DNA of the CDR3: TGTGCCAGCAGCTTGGGCGGGGGATATAATTCACCCCTCCACTTT.

This clone counts as medium-sized (0.01 to 0.1%). In the same sample, other DNA sequences code for this CDR3. This chain links TRBV19 with TRBJ1-1, with D hard to call. The CDR3 spans 13 residues. Trimming took off 5 bases at V and 1 base at J, with 8 bases between the two ends. Germline values: CDR1 LNHDA, CDR2 SQIVND (reference sequence). CDR3 amino acids: CASSPTQNTEAFF. The CDR3 bases are TGTGCCAGTAGTCCTACCCAGAACACTGAAGCTTTCTTT.

The genes are TRBV28 and TRBJ2-1; tentative D call: TRBD2 (5 bases). This CDR3 is 16 amino acids long. The V and J ends lost 4 bases and 0 bases respectively, with 13 bases between them. Germline lookup yields CDR1 MDHEN and CDR2 SYDVKM. The CDR3 reads CASSSLAGSSYNEQFF. In DNA, the CDR3 is TGTGCCAGCAGTTCCCTGGCGGGCAGCTCCTACAATGAGCAGTTCTTC.

This rearrangement joins TRBV5-1 to TRBJ2-6, with TRBD1 matching over 9 bases. Trimming removed 4 bases from V and 0 bases from J; junction bases left unmatched: 8. Germline V lookup: CDR1 SGHRS, CDR2 YFSETQ. This CDR3 contains 18 residues. The CDR3: CASSPMTGGTSGANVLTF. Here the CDR3 DNA reads TGCGCCAGCAGCCCGATGACAGGGGGAACCTCTGGGGCCAACGTCCTGACTTTC. Variable domain in full (rest from reference TRBV5-1 and TRBJ2-6): KAGVTQTPRYLIKTRGQQVTLSCSPISGHRSVSWYQQTPGQGLQFLFEYFSETQRNKGNFPGRFSGRQFSNSRSEMNVSTLELGDSALYLCASSPMTGGTSGANVLTFGAGSRLTVL.

CDR3: CASSEMLGSGTEAFF. Written as DNA, the CDR3 is TGTGCCAGCAGTGAAATGTTAGGTTCGGGCACTGAAGCTTTCTTT. The chain has TRBV6-1 and TRBJ1-1; the D is unclear. Germline assignment: CDR1 MNHNS and CDR2 SASEGT. The CDR3 sequence is 15 residues long. V lost 2 bases and J 4 bases, leaving 14 bases between the germline ends.

Details on this clone: A junction boundary mismatches the germline segment, possibly from a read error. The V call is TRBV7-2, the J call TRBJ2-3; TRBD2 matches at 15 bases. Germline V gene lookup returns CDR1 SGHTA and CDR2 FQGNSA. The CDR3 is 17 residues long. The CDR3 is CASSPHLGLAGGPPPVF. Here the CDR3 DNA reads TGTGCCAGCAGCCCTCACCTTGGACTAGCGGGAGGGCCGCCTCCCGTTTTT.

The J gene is TRBJ1-1, the V gene TRBV5-1; 10 bases match TRBD1. Unmatched junction bases numbered 7, after V lost 4 bases and J lost 1 base. This CDR3 spans 16 amino acids. The V gene's germline CDR1 is SGHRS and CDR2 YFSETQ. CDR3 residues: CASSRTGGFGNTEAFF. DNA of the CDR3: TGCGCCAGCAGCCGGACAGGGGGGTTTGGGAACACTGAAGCTTTCTTT.

The chain carries TRBV2 and TRBJ2-1, with TRBD2 as a possible D gene (5 bases). V lost 0 bases and J lost 9, with 15 bases in between. Germline V gene lookup returns CDR1 SNHLY and CDR2 FYNNEI. There are 15 residues in the CDR3. CDR3 DNA sequence: TGTGCCAGCAGTGAAGCGGTTCGAGGGCTTGGTGAGCAGTTCTTC. This sequence encodes CASSEAVRGLGEQFF.

V is TRBV5-6 and J is TRBJ2-7, with 7 positions matching TRBD1. Germline lookup yields CDR1 SGHDT and CDR2 YYEEEE. V shed 4 bases, J shed 6 bases, and the junction held 25 bases outside the gene matches. This CDR3 comprises 19 residues. The DNA for the CDR3 is TGTGCCAGCAGCCCGGTGACAGGGAGAGATGGGGATAAAGAAAGCGAGCAGTACTTC. Translating it yields CASSPVTGRDGDKESEQYF.

The genes are TRBV21-1 and TRBJ2-1; the table gives TRBD2 as D, unverified against the DNA. TRBV21-1 has pseudogene status. The CDR3 extends over 17 amino acids. The CDR3 DNA reads TGTGCCAGCAGCAACGGAAGAGGGACTAGCCCCTACAATGAGCAGTTCTTC. Translated: CASSNGRGTSPYNEQFF.

This clone was seen once. V and J are TRBV5-4 and TRBJ1-1; no clear D. The CDR3 is 15 amino acids. The germline V gene has CDR1 SGHNT and CDR2 YYREEE (reference sequence). V was pared by 3 bases and J by 5 bases, with 17 bases between. DNA of the CDR3: TGTGCCAGCAGCTCCCTTAGAGGTGGGTTGACTGAAGCTTTCTTT. Its protein product is CASSSLRGGLTEAFF. The complete variable domain, with remaining parts taken from reference TRBV5-4 and TRBJ1-1, reads ETGVTQSPTHLIKTRGQQVTLRCSSQSGHNTVSWYQQALGQGPQFIFQYYREEENGRGNFPPRFSGLQFPNYSSELNVNALELDDSALYLCASSSLRGGLTEAFFGQGTRLTVV.

The chain carries TRBV6-5 and TRBJ1-2; 7 nucleotides align to TRBD1. Germline V gene lookup returns CDR1 MNHEY and CDR2 SVGAGI. The CDR3 extends over 15 amino acids. Trimming took 6 bases from V and 3 from J; bases not matched to a gene: 10. The CDR3 DNA sequence: TGTGCCAGCAGCCCCCGACAGGGACTGGACTATGGCTACACCTTC. Protein: CASSPRQGLDYGYTF.